This T cell receptor (beta chain) was documented in a study of blood T cells in healthy people across ages. Turning to the study itself: There was about one barcoded beta molecule captured by template switching per two T cells. Study observations and caveats: From one million sequenced T cells, diversity estimates were lower bounds. Diversity was higher, and naive CD4+ cells more numerous, in long-lived donors than in aged donors.

For the second PCR, which ran for 7 to 11 cycles, a sample-barcoded 5' primer and a J-beta primer mix were used. TCRdb called the 5' RACE reads again in MiXCR, with one record for every CDR3 protein. The sample contains about 970,000 distinct CDR3 sequences, 51% of which appear only once. Each sample gave at least 6 million isolated PBMCs. A remark on this clonotype: The antigen remains unidentified.

V was cut by 5 bases and J by 5 bases, with 10 bases left in between. The CDR3 spans 14 residues. This sequence was found in a woman aged 60-75 years in good health. The sample comprised blood. The chain employs TRBV12-3 or TRBV12-4 and TRBJ1-6; D gene unclear. Written as DNA, the CDR3 is TGTGCCAGCAGTCTCGATACTCATAATTCACCCCTCCACTTT. This codes for CASSLDTHNSPLHF.